Below, 21 T cell receptor beta chains from the same sample are listed, as sequenced in a study of blood T cell repertoires in COVID-19. TCRdb keeps only in-frame clones here, not all; method: immunoSEQ multiplex PCR. The sample gives roughly 300,000 clones, just over 85% of which show up once; 4% to 5% is in the top ten. The sample was PBMCs or T cells enriched from blood (not recorded which). These TCRs come from a woman aged 40 to 49 with acute COVID-19.

J is TRBJ1-2 and V is TRBV9; D not certain. Germline V gives CDR1 SGDLS, CDR2 YYNGEE. The CDR3 loop spans 14 amino acids. V lost 0 bases and J lost 2, with 8 bases in between. The DNA for the CDR3 is TGTGCCAGCAGCGTAGAATCGGGGAACTATGGCTACACCTTC. This translates into CASSVESGNYGYTF.

V gene TRBV27 combines with J gene TRBJ2-7; tentatively, D is TRBD1 (6 bases). This CDR3 contains 14 residues. Trimming removed 8 bases at V and 2 bases at J, with 16 bases between. Germline CDR1 is MNHEY and CDR2 is SMNVEV (reference sequence). CDR3 bases: TGTGCCAGCCGGAAGGGGCAGGGGACCTACGAGCAGTACTTC. Amino acids: CASRKGQGTYEQYF.

The V gene is TRBV7-3, the J gene TRBJ1-2, with TRBD1 matching over 9 bases. The CDR3 has 14 amino acids. Unmatched junction bases numbered 8, after V lost 5 bases and J lost 7 bases. CDR1 is SGHTA and CDR2 is FQGTGA in the germline V gene. This chain's CDR3 is CASSPKTGGAGYTF. The CDR3 coding sequence is TGTGCCAGCAGCCCGAAGACAGGGGGTGCTGGCTACACCTTC.

This clone was seen more than once but under ten times. The rearrangement joins TRBV3-1 (or the pseudogene TRBV3-2) to TRBJ1-5; D remains ambiguous. Germline loops: CDR1 LGHDT, CDR2 YNNKEL (reference sequence). The length of the CDR3 is 14 residues. Trimming cost V 0 bases and J 2 bases, with 5 bases left between them. The DNA for the CDR3 is TGTGCCAGCAGCCAAGATCTTGGCAATCAGCCCCAGCATTTT. It codes for CASSQDLGNQPQHF.

This rearrangement joins TRBV5-3 to TRBJ1-4; D not resolved. TRBV5-3 is an ORF for which the function is uncertain. Trimming removed 8 bases from V and 11 bases from J, with 28 bases in between. CDR3 length: 16 residues. CDR3 in amino acids: CASDPQPPQLMRKLFF. The CDR3 DNA reads as TGTGCCAGCGATCCCCAACCCCCCCAACTAATGAGGAAACTGTTTTTT.

The CDR3 spells CASSPATAGNGYTF. The CDR3 DNA reads TGTGCCAGCTCACCCGCTACCGCGGGGAATGGCTACACCTTC. The chain employs TRBV18 and TRBJ1-2; D is unresolved. V lost 3 bases and J 6 bases, leaving 14 bases between the germline ends. Germline CDR1 and CDR2: KGHSH and LQKENI. The CDR3 has 14 amino acids.

The rearrangement joins TRBV7-2 to TRBJ2-6; 7 bases map to TRBD2. The V segment lost 5 bases and the J segment 2 bases; nucleotides outside the gene matches: 3. Germline CDR1 is SGHTA and CDR2 is FQGNSA. This CDR3 spans 15 amino acids. This chain's CDR3 is CASSPRGAGANVLTF. The CDR3 DNA follows: TGTGCCAGCAGCCCCCGGGGGGCTGGGGCCAACGTCCTGACTTTC.

This clone was seen only a few times. The genes are TRBV27 and TRBJ2-7; the match to TRBD2 covers 7 bases. The J segment lost 7 bases and the V segment lost 1 base, leaving 1 base of the junction unmatched. Germline CDR1 is MNHEY and CDR2 is SMNVEV (reference sequence). The CDR3 consists of 12 residues. DNA for the CDR3: TGTGCCAGCAGTTTATTGCGGGGGGAGCAGTACTTC. Translating it yields CASSLLRGEQYF.

Regarding this clone: A much larger clone lies one base from this, so it may be a read error. The chain employs TRBV4-2 and TRBJ1-5; 9 bases line up with TRBD1. Germline V gives CDR1 LGHNA, CDR2 YNFKEQ. The CDR3 spans 13 residues. V shed 4 bases and J 5 bases; nucleotides not matched to a gene: 0. This chain's CDR3 is CASSRDRDQPQHF. In DNA form, the CDR3 reads TGTGCCAGCAGCCGGGACAGGGATCAGCCCCAGCATTTT.

The CDR3 here is CASSQDRTGQETQYF. The CDR3 DNA is TGTGCCAGCAGCCAAGATCGGACAGGCCAAGAGACCCAGTACTTC. The chain joins TRBV14 to TRBJ2-5; 7 positions match TRBD1. The ends lost 0 bases at V and 1 base at J; junction bases unmatched: 2. The germline gives CDR1 SGHDN, CDR2 FVKESK. There are 15 residues in the CDR3.

This rearrangement joins TRBV28 to TRBJ1-5, with TRBD1 identical over 7 bases. The ends lost 1 base at V and 5 bases at J; junction bases unmatched: 11. The CDR3 is 17 residues long. Per the germline V gene, CDR1 is MDHEN and CDR2 is SYDVKM. The CDR3: CASSLSHPGQWDQPQHF. CDR3 sequence (DNA): TGTGCCAGCAGTTTATCCCACCCGGGACAGTGGGATCAGCCCCAGCATTTT.

The chain joins TRBV3-1 (or the pseudogene TRBV3-2) to TRBJ1-2, with 11 bases that match TRBD1. J was trimmed by 7 bases and V by 0 bases; bases with no gene match: 7. Per the germline V gene, CDR1 is LGHDT and CDR2 is YNNKEL (reference sequence). This CDR3 spans 16 amino acids. The CDR3 nucleotides read TGTGCCAGCAGCCAAGATCCCACGGACAGGGGGCCTGGCTACACCTTC. It encodes CASSQDPTDRGPGYTF.

The CDR3 region is CASSSQGKNTEAFF. CDR3 bases: TGTGCCAGCAGCTCACAGGGGAAGAACACTGAAGCTTTCTTT. The gene calls are TRBV7-9 and TRBJ1-1; 7 bases are shared with TRBD1. Germline V gene sequence: CDR1 SEHNR, CDR2 FQNEAQ (reference sequence). CDR3 length: 14 amino acids. Unmatched junction bases numbered 3, after V lost 4 bases and J lost 1 base. Based on the CDR3 plus reference TRBV7-9 and TRBJ1-1, the full variable domain is DTGVSQNPRHKITKRGQNVTFRCDPISEHNRLYWYRQTLGQGPEFLTYFQNEAQLEKSRLLSDRFSAERPKGSFSTLEIQRTEQGDSAMYLCASSSQGKNTEAFFGQGTRLTVV.

This chain links TRBV3-1 (or the pseudogene TRBV3-2) with TRBJ1-1; no definite D call. Trimming removed 5 bases from V and 8 bases from J, with 12 bases in between. CDR3 length: 12 residues. CDR1 and CDR2 from the germline V gene are LGHDT and YNNKEL (reference sequence). CDR3 amino acids: CASSGSSLEAFF. CDR3 DNA: TGTGCCAGCAGCGGGAGCTCCCTGGAAGCTTTCTTT.

The chain combines TRBV5-3 with TRBJ2-7; TRBD2 matches at 7 bases. TRBV5-3 is flagged as an ORF with uncertain function. After removal of 4 bases from V and 3 bases from J, the junction contained 4 bases not matched to a gene. The CDR3 runs 13 residues. The CDR3 spells CARSDRDYYEQYF. DNA of the CDR3: TGTGCCAGAAGCGATCGGGACTACTACGAGCAGTACTTC.

The chain carries TRBV21-1 and TRBJ1-5. TRBV21-1 is classified as a pseudogene. The CDR3 has 12 residues. The CDR3 reads CASSGYHQPQHF. Here the CDR3 DNA reads TGTGCCAGCTCCGGGTACCATCAGCCCCAGCATTTT.

The chain recombines TRBV29-1 with TRBJ2-7; TRBD1 matches 9 bases. The CDR3 has 15 residues. V dropped 1 base and J dropped 4; count of bases not matched to a gene: 8. Per germline, CDR1 SQVTM and CDR2 ANQGSEA. The CDR3: CSVEGKGQGIYEQYF. The CDR3, as DNA: TGCAGCGTTGAAGGAAAGGGACAGGGCATTTACGAGCAGTACTTC.

The V gene is TRBV10-3, the J gene TRBJ1-1; D gene ambiguous. Germline values: CDR1 ENHRY, CDR2 SYGVKD. The CDR3 sequence is 16 residues long. Trimming removed 0 bases from V and 1 base from J, with 12 bases in between. The CDR3 DNA is TGTGCCATCAGTGAGTCGTCGCGAGCCCCGAACACTGAAGCTTTCTTT. Its translation is CAISESSRAPNTEAFF.

Worth noting for this clone: This CDR3 is also generated by other DNA sequences in the sample. The chain employs TRBV4-3 and TRBJ2-3; the match to TRBD1 covers 8 bases. Losses at the gene ends were 5 bases for V and 1 base for J; bases not matched to a gene: 2. Germline V CDR1 and CDR2: LGHNA, YSLEER. This CDR3 has 14 amino acids. The CDR3 is CASSLTGGTDTQYF. CDR3 DNA: TGCGCCAGCAGCTTGACAGGGGGCACAGATACGCAGTATTTT.

This chain connects TRBV27 to TRBJ1-1, with 9 bases that match TRBD1. Trimming took 5 bases from V and 0 from J; bases not matched to a gene: 7. Per germline, CDR1 MNHEY and CDR2 SMNVEV (reference sequence). The CDR3 spans 16 residues. The CDR3 coding sequence is TGTGCCAGCAGTATCACCGGGACAGGGATGAACACTGAAGCTTTCTTT. Translated: CASSITGTGMNTEAFF.

CDR3 loop: CASSQASTNEKLFF. In DNA form, the CDR3 reads TGTGCCAGCAGCCAAGCCTCAACTAATGAAAAACTGTTTTTT. This sequence joins TRBV3-1 (or the pseudogene TRBV3-2) and TRBJ1-4; no clear D. The CDR3 extends over 14 amino acids. Trimming took 1 base from V and 0 from J, leaving 3 bases between them. Germline-derived CDR1 and CDR2 are LGHDT and YNNKEL (reference sequence).